This T cell receptor beta chain was recorded in a study of shared clonotypes between healthy human individuals (dated by TCRdb to the early 2020s). Some background on the complete study: A couple of women and three men aged 18 to 49 years were included in the cohort. To increase sequencing depth and limit assay-specific biases, different laboratories used diverse techniques to prepare libraries and sequence TCR repertoires. To estimate repertoire size and how much clonotype sharing occurs between individuals, the study deeply sequenced the blood TCR repertoires of about five healthy adults. For each donor, three plates each were used for CD4 naive and CD4 memory, two plates were used for CD8 naive, and one plate was used for CD8 memory. Between about 0.85 and 8.9 billion PBMCs per donor were obtained by leukapheresis. What the study reported, not specific to this receptor: Clonotypes shared by all four sorted-subset donors showed higher generation probabilities than non-shared clonotypes. Only blood was sampled, and tissue TCR repertoires likely differ from those in blood. The small number of donors limited the genetic and exposure-history diversity represented. Across a handful of donors, approximately 5% of naive CD4, more than 3% of naive CD8, about 2% of memory CD4, and around 0.4% of memory CD8 clonotypes were shared. Incomplete sequencing was indicated by rarefaction of sorted-subset datasets, despite the large sequencing depth. Pairwise subsampling led to the expectation that sequencing depth would affect the degree of clonotype sharing among donors. Estimated clonotype richness was generally larger for naive than for memory subsets.

From cysteine to phenylalanine, the CDR3 is 13 amino acids long. The kept DNA is CDR3 alone, 39 bases in frame from the first base. Based on the germline V gene (reference sequence), the CDR1 and CDR2 sequences are MNHEY and SMNVEV. V is clipped by 2 bases and J by 4 bases, and the sequence between their germline boundaries is 8 bases long. Using the deep immunoSEQ assay, TCR CDR3 regions were amplified from genomic DNA by multiplex PCR. For each cell subset, the extracted genomic DNA was distributed evenly across all wells of several immunoSEQ 96-well plates, and each plate served as one replicate. For sorted subsets, around 200 ng genomic DNA, equal to approximately 30,000 T cell genomes, was loaded into each replicate PCR. The purified libraries were quantified using a Qubit 3.0 fluorometer, sized with a Bioanalyzer 2100, and then quantified again using the KAPA Library Quantification kit. A separate single-read 150-cycle Illumina NextSeq 550 flow cell was used to sequence each immunoSEQ 96-well plate. Processing in the source paper ran as follows. Because the immunoSEQ output held only junctional sequences and lacked quality scores, the filtering could not match the filtering applied to full-length reads. To assign V/J genes and CDR3, sequences were annotated using PyIR, a Python wrapper for IgBLAST v1.9, with IMGT germline references. Reads were removed for weak V/J assignments (E-value above 1e-6), missing CDR3, stop codons, out-of-frame junctions, or ambiguous translated residues. A V3J clonotype was defined by an identical inferred V gene, J gene, and CDR3 amino acid sequence. The percentage overlap between two repertoires was calculated by dividing the number of shared unique clonotypes by the size of the smaller repertoire. RTK rarefaction, the Chao1 estimator, and Recon v2.1 estimates of unobserved clonotypes were used to assess repertoire richness. For all TCRbeta clonotypes obtained by the gDNA method from a handful of donors, generation probabilities were computed with OLGA. The table was pulled from immuneACCESS by TCRdb, which kept in-frame rearrangements only. Such tables lose some clones; where checked, under half of the loss comes from unresolved V genes, and the rest has no known cause. V, J and clone size derive from that table, while D and trimming were established from the DNA sequence. Recorded for this sample are roughly 550,000 clones; roughly 96% of them occurred a single time. Of the sample, around 0.11% is held by the ten largest clones.

In the case of this clone: The antigen it binds to is not known. Per-base qualities were not stored, and no clone one base away is much larger.

CD8 naive samples were CD45RO-negative cells positively selected for CCR7, giving a CD45RA+CCR7+ population that excluded TemRA cells. The donors were healthy, HIV-negative adults with no recently reported acute infections or vaccinations. Every donor was a Caucasian adult living in Nashville, Tennessee, USA. Blood was obtained by leukapheresis, after which PBMCs were separated by Ficoll-Histopaque density gradient centrifugation and cryopreserved in liquid nitrogen vapor phase. Analytical flow cytometry was used to check the purity and quantity of each magnetically sorted T cell population. Each sorted fraction had its genomic DNA isolated and then quantified by UV absorbance on a Nanodrop 2000c.

Rearrangement joined TRBV27 to TRBJ1-2; the D gene is unclear. The clonotype originates from a young woman in good health. The sample consisted of naive CD8+ T cells sorted from blood. Per the publication, the cell subset or site label means: CD45RA+CCR7+. The CDR3 region reads CASSLRGSYGYTF. The sequenced DNA is TGTGCCAGCAGTTTACGGGGAAGCTATGGCTACACCTTC.